This TCR beta chain was identified during a study of T-cell memory formation after mild COVID-19. Study-wide findings and caveats: The SARS-CoV-2 specificity of second-wave clones reaching peak at day 37 remained unverified.

Looked up from germline, CDR1 is MGHRA and CDR2 is YSYEKL. The CDR3 loop spans 23 amino acids. Trimming cost V 0 bases and J 0 bases; bases outside gene matches: 25. By proportion, this clonotype is medium-sized. What it binds is unknown. 5'RACE, which relied on constant-segment primers, yielded TCR alpha and TCR beta cDNA libraries carrying sample barcodes and UMIs. TCRdb reprocessed the 5' RACE reads with MiXCR, giving one entry per CDR3 protein. The sample has 6,000 to 7,000 distinct CDR3 sequences, around 20% seen once; the top ten hold 55% to 60%. The receptor's source is an adult woman who had mild COVID-19 (a few samples of this study predate the infection). Cell type and time point are not known. This chain uses TRBV4-1 with TRBJ2-7; 8 bases map to TRBD1. Source material: PBMCs or a T cell subset sorted from them (not recorded which). The CDR3 protein is CASSQEPPGYVGIETGDSYEQYF. The CDR3 DNA reads as TGCGCCAGCAGCCAAGAGCCCCCGGGGTATGTGGGAATTGAGACAGGGGACTCCTACGAGCAGTACTTC.